This T cell receptor (beta chain) was sequenced for a study of blood T cell repertoires in COVID-19. Study context: Sites across the United States, Italy and Spain contributed samples from acute and convalescent COVID-19. PBMCs, B-cell-depleted T cells, or T cells provided the cDNA or gDNA that made up the material.

The CDR3 totals 15 residues. Germline V lookup: CDR1 LNHNV, CDR2 YYDKDF (reference sequence). V shed 0 bases, J shed 7 bases, and the junction held 1 base outside the gene matches. Study processing details: Counts of nucleated cells, estimated from reference gene primer amplification, were obtained. This table comes from immunoSEQ multiplex PCR, and its TCRdb copy is limited to in-frame clones, with some not included. The V and J calls and the clone size are those of that table, but D and trimming were determined from the DNA. The table lists 50,000 to 70,000 clones, more than 85% of them singletons.

Source material: peripheral blood. The chain combines TRBV15 with TRBJ1-6, with 9 bases aligning to TRBD1. This clonotype was obtained from a human donor with active COVID-19. The donor label of this sample is uncertain. For the CDR3, the DNA is TGTGCCACCAGCAGAGATGGACAGGGGAATTCACCCCTCCACTTT. Translated: CATSRDGQGNSPLHF. Looking up the rest from reference TRBV15 and TRBJ1-6 gives the full variable domain: DAMVIQNPRYQVTQFGKPVTLSCSQTLNHNVMYWYQQKSSQAPKLLFHYYDKDFNNEADTPDNFQSRRPNTSFCFLDIRSPGLGDTAMYLCATSRDGQGNSPLHFGNGTRLTVT.